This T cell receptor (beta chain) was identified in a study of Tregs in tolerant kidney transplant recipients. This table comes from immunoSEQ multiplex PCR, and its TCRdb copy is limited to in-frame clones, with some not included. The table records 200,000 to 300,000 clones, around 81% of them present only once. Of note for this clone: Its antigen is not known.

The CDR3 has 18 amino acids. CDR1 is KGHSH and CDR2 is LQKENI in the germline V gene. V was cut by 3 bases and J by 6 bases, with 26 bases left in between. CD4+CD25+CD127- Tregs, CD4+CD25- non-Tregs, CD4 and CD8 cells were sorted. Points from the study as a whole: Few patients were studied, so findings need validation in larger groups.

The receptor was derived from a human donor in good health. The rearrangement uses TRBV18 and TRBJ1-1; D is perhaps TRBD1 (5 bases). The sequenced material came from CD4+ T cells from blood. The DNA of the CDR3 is TGTGCCAGCTCACCGTTCCAGGCCCGGGGCGAGGGAGGCTCTGAAGCTTTCTTT. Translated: CASSPFQARGEGGSEAFF.